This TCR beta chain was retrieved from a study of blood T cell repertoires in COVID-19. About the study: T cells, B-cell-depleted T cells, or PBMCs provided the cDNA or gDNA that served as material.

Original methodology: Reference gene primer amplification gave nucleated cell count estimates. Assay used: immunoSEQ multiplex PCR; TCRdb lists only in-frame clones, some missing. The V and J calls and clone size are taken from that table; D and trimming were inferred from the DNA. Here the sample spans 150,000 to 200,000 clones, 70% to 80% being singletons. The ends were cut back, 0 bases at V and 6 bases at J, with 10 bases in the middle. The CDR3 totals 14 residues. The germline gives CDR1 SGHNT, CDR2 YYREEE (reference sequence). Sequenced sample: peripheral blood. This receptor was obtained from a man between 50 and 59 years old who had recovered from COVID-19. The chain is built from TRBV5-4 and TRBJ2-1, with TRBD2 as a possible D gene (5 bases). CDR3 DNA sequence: TGTGCCAGCAGCTTGGTAGCACTAGTCAATGAGCAGTTCTTC. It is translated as CASSLVALVNEQFF.